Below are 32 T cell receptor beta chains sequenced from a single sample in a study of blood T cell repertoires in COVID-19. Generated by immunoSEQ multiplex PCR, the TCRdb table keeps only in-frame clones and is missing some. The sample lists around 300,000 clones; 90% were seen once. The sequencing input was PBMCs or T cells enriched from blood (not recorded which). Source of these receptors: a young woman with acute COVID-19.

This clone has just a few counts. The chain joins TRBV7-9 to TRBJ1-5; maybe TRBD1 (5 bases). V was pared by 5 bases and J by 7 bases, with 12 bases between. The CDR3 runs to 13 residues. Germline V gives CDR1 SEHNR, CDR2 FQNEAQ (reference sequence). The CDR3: CASSPGLGQPQHF. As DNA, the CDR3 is TGTGCCAGCAGCCCAGGGCTGGGCCAGCCCCAGCATTTT.

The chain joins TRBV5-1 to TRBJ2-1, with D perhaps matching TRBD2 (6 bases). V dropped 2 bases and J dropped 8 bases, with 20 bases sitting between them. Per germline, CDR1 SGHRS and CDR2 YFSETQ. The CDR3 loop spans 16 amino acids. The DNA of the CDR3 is TGCGCCAGCAGCTTTTCACACACGGGGGATGGGGATGAGCAGTTCTTC. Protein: CASSFSHTGDGDEQFF.

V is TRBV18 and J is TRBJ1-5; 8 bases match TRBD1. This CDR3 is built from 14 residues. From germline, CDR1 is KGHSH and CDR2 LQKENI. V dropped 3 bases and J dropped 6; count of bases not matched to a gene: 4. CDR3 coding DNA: TGTGCCAGCTCACCGGACAGGGATGGTCAGCCCCAGCATTTT. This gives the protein CASSPDRDGQPQHF.

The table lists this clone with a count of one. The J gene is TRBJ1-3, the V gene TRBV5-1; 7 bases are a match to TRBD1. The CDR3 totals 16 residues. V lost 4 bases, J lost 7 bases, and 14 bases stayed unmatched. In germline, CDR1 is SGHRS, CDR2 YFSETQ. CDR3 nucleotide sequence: TGCGCCAGCAGCCCAATCCCCGTAGGACAGGTCAACACCATATATTTT. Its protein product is CASSPIPVGQVNTIYF.

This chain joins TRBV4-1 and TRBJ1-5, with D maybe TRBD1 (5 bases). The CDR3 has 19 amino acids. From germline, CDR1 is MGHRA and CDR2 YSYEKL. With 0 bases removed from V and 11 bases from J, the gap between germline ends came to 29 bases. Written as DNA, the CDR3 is TGCGCCAGCAGCCAAGATGTGGGGGGGAGGGGCCCCGGCGCTTTGACCCAGCATTTT. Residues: CASSQDVGGRGPGALTQHF.

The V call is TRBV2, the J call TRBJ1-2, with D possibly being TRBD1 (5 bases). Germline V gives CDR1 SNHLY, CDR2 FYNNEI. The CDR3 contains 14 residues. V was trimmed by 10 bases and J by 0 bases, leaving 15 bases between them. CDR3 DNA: TGTGCCATCCCGCCCCAGGGTCCTAACTATGGCTACACCTTC. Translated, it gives CAIPPQGPNYGYTF. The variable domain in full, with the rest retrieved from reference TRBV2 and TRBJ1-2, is EPEVTQTPSHQVTQMGQEVILRCVPISNHLYFYWYRQILGQKVEFLVSFYNNEISEKSEIFDDQFSVERPDGSNFTLKIRSTKLEDSAMYFCAIPPQGPNYGYTFGSGTRLTVV.

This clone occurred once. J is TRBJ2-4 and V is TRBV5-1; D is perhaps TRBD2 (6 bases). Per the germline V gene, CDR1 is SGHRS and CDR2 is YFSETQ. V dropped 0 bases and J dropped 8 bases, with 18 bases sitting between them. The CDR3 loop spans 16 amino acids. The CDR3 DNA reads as TGCGCCAGCAGCTTGGCGGTCGGGACTGACCGACACATTCAGTACTTC. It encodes CASSLAVGTDRHIQYF. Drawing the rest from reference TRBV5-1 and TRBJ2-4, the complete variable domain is KAGVTQTPRYLIKTRGQQVTLSCSPISGHRSVSWYQQTPGQGLQFLFEYFSETQRNKGNFPGRFSGRQFSNSRSEMNVSTLELGDSALYLCASSLAVGTDRHIQYFGAGTRLSVL.

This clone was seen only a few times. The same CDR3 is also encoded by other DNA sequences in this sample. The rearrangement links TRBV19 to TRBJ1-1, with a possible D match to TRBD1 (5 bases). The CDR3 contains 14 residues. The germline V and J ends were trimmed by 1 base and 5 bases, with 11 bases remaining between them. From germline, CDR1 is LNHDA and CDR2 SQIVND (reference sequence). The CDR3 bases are TGTGCCAGTAGTATAGGGGGCGGGGTAACTGAAGCTTTCTTT. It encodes CASSIGGGVTEAFF.

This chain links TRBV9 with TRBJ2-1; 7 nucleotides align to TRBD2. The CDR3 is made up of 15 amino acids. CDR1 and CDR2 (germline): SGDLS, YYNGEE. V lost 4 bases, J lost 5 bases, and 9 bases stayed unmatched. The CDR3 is CASSLASGGDNEQFF. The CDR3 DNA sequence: TGTGCCAGCAGCCTAGCTAGCGGAGGGGACAATGAGCAGTTCTTC.

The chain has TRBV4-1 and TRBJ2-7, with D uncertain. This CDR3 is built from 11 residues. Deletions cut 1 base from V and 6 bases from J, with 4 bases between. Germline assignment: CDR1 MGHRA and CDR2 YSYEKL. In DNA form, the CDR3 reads TGCGCCAGCAGCCAAGGTCTCGAGCAGTACTTC. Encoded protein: CASSQGLEQYF.

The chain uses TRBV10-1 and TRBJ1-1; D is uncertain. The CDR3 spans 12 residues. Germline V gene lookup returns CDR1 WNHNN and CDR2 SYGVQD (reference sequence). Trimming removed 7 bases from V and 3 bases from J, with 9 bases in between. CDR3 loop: CASTSWYTEAFF. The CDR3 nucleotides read TGCGCCAGCACCAGTTGGTACACTGAAGCTTTCTTT.

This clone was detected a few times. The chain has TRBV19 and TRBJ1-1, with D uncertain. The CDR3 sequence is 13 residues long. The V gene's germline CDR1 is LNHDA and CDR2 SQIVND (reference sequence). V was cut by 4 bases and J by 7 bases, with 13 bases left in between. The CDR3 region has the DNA TGTGCCAGTAGTACGCGATTCCCCATTGAAGCTTTCTTT. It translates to CASSTRFPIEAFF.

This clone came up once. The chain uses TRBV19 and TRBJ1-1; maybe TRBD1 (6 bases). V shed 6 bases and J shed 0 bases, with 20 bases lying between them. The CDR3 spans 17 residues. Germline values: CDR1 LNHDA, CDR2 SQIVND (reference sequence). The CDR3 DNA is TGTGCCAGTAGGACGCCGGGGACACCTTTGATGAACACTGAAGCTTTCTTT. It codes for CASRTPGTPLMNTEAFF.

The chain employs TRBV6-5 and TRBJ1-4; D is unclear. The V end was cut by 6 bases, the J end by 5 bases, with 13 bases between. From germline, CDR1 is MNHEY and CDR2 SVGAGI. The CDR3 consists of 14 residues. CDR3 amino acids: CASSAHSPNEKLFF. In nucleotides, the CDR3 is TGTGCCAGCAGCGCTCACAGCCCCAATGAAAAACTGTTTTTT.

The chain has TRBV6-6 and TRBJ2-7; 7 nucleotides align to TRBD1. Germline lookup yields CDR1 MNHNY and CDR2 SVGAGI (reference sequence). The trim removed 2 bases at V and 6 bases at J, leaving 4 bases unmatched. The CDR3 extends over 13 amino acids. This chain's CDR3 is CASSYRGPGEQYF. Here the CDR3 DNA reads TGTGCCAGCAGTTACAGGGGGCCGGGCGAGCAGTACTTC.

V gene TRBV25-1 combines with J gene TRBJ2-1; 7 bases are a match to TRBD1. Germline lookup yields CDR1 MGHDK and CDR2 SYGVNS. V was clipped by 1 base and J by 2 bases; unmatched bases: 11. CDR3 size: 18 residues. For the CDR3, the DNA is TGTGCCAGCAGTGAATCTAAGGGCACAGGGGCTACCTACAATGAGCAGTTCTTC. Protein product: CASSESKGTGATYNEQFF.

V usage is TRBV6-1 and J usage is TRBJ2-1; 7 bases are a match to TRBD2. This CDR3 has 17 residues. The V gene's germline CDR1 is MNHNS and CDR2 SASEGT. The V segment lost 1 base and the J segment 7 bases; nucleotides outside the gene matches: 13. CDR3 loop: CASSEDVRRELGNEQFF. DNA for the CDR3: TGTGCCAGCAGTGAAGATGTTAGGCGGGAGTTGGGGAATGAGCAGTTCTTC.

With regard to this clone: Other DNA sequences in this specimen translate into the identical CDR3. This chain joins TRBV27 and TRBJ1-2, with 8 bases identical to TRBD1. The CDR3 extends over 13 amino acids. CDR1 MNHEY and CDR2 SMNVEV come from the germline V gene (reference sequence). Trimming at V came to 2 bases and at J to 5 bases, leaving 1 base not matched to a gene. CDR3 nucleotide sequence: TGTGCCAGCAGTTTAACAGGGGGGTATGGCTACACCTTC. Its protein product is CASSLTGGYGYTF.

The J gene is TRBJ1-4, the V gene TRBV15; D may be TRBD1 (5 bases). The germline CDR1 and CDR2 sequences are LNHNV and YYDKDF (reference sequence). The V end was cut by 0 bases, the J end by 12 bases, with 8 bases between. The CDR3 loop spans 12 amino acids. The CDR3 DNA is TGTGCCACCAGCAGAGACCCAGGGCAACTGTTTTTT. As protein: CATSRDPGQLFF.

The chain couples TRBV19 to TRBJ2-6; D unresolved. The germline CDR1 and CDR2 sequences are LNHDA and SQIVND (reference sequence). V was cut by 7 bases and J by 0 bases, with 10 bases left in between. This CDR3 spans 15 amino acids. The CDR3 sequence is CASTMTGSGANVLTF. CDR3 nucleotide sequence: TGTGCCAGTACCATGACGGGCTCTGGGGCCAACGTCCTGACTTTC.

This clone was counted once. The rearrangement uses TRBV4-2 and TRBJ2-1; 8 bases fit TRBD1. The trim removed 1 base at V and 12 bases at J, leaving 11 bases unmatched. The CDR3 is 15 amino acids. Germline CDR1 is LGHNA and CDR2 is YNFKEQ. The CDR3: CASSQVGQGASLQFF. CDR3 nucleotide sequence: TGTGCCAGCAGCCAAGTCGGCCAGGGGGCCTCTTTGCAGTTCTTC.

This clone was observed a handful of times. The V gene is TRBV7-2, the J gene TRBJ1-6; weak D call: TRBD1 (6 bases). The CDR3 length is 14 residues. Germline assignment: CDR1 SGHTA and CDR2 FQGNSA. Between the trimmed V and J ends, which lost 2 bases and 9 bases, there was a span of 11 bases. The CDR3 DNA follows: TGTGCCAGCAGCTTAACAGGGCCGGGTTCACCCCTCCACTTT. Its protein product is CASSLTGPGSPLHF.

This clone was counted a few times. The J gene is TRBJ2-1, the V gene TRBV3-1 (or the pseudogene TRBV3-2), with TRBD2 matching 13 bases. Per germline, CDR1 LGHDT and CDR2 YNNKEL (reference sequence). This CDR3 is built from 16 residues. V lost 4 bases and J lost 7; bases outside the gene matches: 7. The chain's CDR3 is CASSLLLAGGLNEQFF. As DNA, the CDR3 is TGTGCCAGCAGCCTTTTACTAGCGGGAGGGTTAAATGAGCAGTTCTTC.

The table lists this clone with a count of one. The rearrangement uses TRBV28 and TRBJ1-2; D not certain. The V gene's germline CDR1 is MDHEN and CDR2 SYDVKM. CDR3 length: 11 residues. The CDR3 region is CAGESNYGYTF. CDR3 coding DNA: TGTGCTGGGGAGTCTAACTATGGCTACACCTTC.

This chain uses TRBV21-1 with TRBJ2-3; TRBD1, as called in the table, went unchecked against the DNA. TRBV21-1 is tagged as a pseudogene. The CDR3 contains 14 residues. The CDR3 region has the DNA TGTGCCAGCAGCAAAACCTTGACAGGGAATACGCAGTATTTT. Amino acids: CASSKTLTGNTQYF.

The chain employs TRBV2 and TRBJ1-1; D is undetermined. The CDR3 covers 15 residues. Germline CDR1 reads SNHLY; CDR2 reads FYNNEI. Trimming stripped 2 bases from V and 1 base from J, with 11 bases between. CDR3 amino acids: CASSERESGNTEAFF. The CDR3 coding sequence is TGTGCCAGCAGTGAAAGAGAGTCGGGGAACACTGAAGCTTTCTTT.

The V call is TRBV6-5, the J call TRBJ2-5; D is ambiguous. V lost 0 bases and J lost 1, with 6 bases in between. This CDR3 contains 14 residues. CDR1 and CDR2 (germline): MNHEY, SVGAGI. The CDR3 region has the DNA TGTGCCAGCAGTTACTCCCGGGTCCAAGAGACCCAGTACTTC. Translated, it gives CASSYSRVQETQYF.

The CDR3 sequence is CASSPTGQQGYTF. The CDR3 DNA sequence: TGTGCCAGTAGTCCCACAGGCCAACAAGGCTACACCTTC. This rearrangement joins TRBV19 to TRBJ1-2; perhaps TRBD1 as D (5 bases). The CDR3 loop spans 13 amino acids. CDR1 LNHDA and CDR2 SQIVND come from the germline V gene (reference sequence). Trimming removed 5 bases at V and 8 bases at J, with 15 bases between. Complete variable domain (other parts from reference TRBV19 and TRBJ1-2): DGGITQSPKYLFRKEGQNVTLSCEQNLNHDAMYWYRQDPGQGLRLIYYSQIVNDFQKGDIAEGYSVSREKKESFPLTVTSAQKNPTAFYLCASSPTGQQGYTFGSGTRLTVV.

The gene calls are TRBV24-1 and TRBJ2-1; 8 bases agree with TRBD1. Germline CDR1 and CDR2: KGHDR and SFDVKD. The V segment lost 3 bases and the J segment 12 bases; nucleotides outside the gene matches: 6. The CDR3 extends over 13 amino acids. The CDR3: CATSDQRQGMQFF. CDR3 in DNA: TGTGCCACCAGTGATCAGAGACAGGGGATGCAGTTCTTC.

Written as DNA, the CDR3 is TGTGCCAGCAGCTCATACCCGAGGGAGACCCAGTACTTC. Encoded protein: CASSSYPRETQYF. This sequence joins TRBV11-3 and TRBJ2-5; no clear D. Looked up from germline, CDR1 is SGHNT and CDR2 is YENEEA. CDR3 length: 13 residues. Trimming removed 4 bases at V and 5 bases at J, with 11 bases between.

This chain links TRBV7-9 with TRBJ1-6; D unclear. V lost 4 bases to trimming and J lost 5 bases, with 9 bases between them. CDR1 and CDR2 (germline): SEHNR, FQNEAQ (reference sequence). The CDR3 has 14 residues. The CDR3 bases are TGTGCCAGCAGCTCGAGACGGGATAATTCACCCCTCCACTTT. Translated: CASSSRRDNSPLHF.

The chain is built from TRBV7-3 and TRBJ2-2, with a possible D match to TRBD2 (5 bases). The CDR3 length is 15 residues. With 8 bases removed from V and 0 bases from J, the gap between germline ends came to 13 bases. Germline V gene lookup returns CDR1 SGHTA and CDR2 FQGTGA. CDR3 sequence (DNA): TGTGCCAGCCAAGAGGGCACCGCGAACACCGGGGAGCTGTTTTTT. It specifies CASQEGTANTGELFF.